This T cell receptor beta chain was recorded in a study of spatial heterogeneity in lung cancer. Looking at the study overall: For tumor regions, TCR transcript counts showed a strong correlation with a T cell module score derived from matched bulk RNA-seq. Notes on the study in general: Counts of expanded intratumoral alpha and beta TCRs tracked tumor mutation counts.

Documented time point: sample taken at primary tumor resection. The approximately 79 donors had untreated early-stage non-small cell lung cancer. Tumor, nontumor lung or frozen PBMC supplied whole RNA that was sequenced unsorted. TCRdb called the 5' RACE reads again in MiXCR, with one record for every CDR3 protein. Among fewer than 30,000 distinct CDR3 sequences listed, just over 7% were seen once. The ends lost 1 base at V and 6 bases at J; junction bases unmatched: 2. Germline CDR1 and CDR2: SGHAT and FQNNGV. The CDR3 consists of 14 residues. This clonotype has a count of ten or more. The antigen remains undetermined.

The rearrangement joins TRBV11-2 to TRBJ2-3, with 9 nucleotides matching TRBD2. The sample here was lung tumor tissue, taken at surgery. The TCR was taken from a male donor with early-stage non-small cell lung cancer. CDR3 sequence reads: CASSLVLAGDTQYF. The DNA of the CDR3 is TGTGCCAGCAGCTTAGTCCTAGCGGGGGATACGCAGTATTTT.